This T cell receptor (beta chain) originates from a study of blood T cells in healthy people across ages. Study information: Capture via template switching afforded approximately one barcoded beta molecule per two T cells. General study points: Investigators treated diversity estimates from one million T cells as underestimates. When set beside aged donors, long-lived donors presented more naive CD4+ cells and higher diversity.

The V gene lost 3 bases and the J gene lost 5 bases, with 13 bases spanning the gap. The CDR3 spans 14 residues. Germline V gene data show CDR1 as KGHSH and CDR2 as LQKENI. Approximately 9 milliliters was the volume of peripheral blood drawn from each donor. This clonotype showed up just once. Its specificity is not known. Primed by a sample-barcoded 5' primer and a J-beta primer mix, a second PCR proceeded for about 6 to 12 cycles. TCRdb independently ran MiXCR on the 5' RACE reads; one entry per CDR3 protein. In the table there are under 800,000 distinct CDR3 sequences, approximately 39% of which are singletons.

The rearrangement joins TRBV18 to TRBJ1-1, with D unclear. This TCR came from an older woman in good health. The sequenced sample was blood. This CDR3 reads CASSPEIEVTEAFF. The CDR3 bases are TGTGCCAGCTCACCGGAGATAGAGGTGACTGAAGCTTTCTTT.